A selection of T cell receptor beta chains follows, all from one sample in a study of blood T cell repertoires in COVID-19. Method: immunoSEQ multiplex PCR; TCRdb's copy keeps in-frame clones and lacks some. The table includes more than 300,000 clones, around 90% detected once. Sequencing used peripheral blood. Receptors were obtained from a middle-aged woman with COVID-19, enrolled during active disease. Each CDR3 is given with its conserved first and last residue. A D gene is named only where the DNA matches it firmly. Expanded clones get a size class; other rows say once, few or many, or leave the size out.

CDR3: CASTRDSYNEQFF
DNA: TGCGCCAGCACACGGGACTCTTACAATGAGCAGTTCTTC
J: TRBJ2-1
D: .
V: TRBV5-1
size: once

CDR3: CASSSGLVAGGEQFF
DNA: TGTGCCAGCAGCTCAGGACTAGTAGCGGGAGGGGAGCAGTTCTTC
J: TRBJ2-1
D: TRBD2
V: TRBV7-3
size: .

CDR3: CASSSRAGSLAFF
DNA: TGTGCCAGCAGTTCCCGGGCGGGGAGTCTGGCTTTCTTT
J: TRBJ1-1
D: .
V: TRBV25-1
size: .

CDR3: CASSAPGTSGTGEQFF
DNA: TGTGCCAGCAGTGCCCCCGGGACTAGCGGGACGGGTGAGCAGTTCTTC
J: TRBJ2-1
D: TRBD2
V: TRBV28
size: .

CDR3: CASSLGFRDSNQPQHF
DNA: TGTGCCAGCAGCTTGGGATTCCGGGACAGTAATCAGCCCCAGCATTTT
J: TRBJ1-5
D: TRBD1
V: TRBV5-8
size: .

CDR3: CASSLRGLVGYNEQFF
DNA: TGTGCCAGCAGCTTAAGGGGACTAGTCGGGTACAATGAGCAGTTCTTC
J: TRBJ2-1
D: TRBD2
V: TRBV7-3
size: .

CDR3: CASRGANSRHTQYF
DNA: TGTGCCAGTCGCGGGGCAAATTCGAGACATACGCAGTATTTT
J: TRBJ2-3
D: .
V: TRBV28
size: few

CDR3: CASSPTGNEQFF
DNA: TGTGCCAGCTCACCCACAGGGAATGAGCAGTTCTTC
J: TRBJ2-1
D: .
V: TRBV18
size: .

CDR3: CASSLAGDRNEKLFF
DNA: TGTGCCAGCAGCTTGGCGGGGGACAGGAATGAAAAACTGTTTTTT
J: TRBJ1-4
D: TRBD1
V: TRBV5-4
size: .

CDR3: CASSPDSHTEAFF
DNA: TGTGCCAGCAGCCCCGACAGTCACACTGAAGCTTTCTTT
J: TRBJ1-1
D: .
V: TRBV5-5
size: .

CDR3: CASSRLAGANTGELFF
DNA: TGTGCCAGTAGTAGACTAGCGGGAGCGAACACCGGGGAGCTGTTTTTT
J: TRBJ2-2
D: TRBD2
V: TRBV19
size: once

CDR3: CASSYKAPEGQPQHF
DNA: TGTGCCAGCAGTTACAAGGCTCCCGAGGGACAGCCCCAGCATTTT
J: TRBJ1-5
D: .
V: TRBV6-5
size: once

CDR3: CAWSVGQSYEQYF
DNA: TGTGCCTGGAGTGTGGGGCAGTCCTACGAGCAGTACTTC
J: TRBJ2-7
D: .
V: TRBV30
size: .

CDR3: CASSLGLSSGAETQYF
DNA: TGTGCCAGCAGCTTGGGTCTTTCTAGCGGGGCAGAGACCCAGTACTTC
J: TRBJ2-5
D: TRBD2
V: TRBV5-4
size: .

CDR3: CASSFGVGNEQFF
DNA: TGTGCCAGCAGTTTCGGGGTCGGCAATGAGCAGTTCTTC
J: TRBJ2-1
D: .
V: TRBV12-3/TRBV12-4
size: .

CDR3: CASSRDLYSGSSYNEQFF
DNA: TGTGCCAGCAGCCGCGACTTGTATAGCGGCAGCTCCTACAATGAGCAGTTCTTC
J: TRBJ2-1
D: .
V: TRBV6-2/TRBV6-3
size: .

CDR3: CASSWPGTSGSPTGELFF
DNA: TGTGCCAGCAGCTGGCCCGGGACTAGCGGGAGCCCCACCGGGGAGCTGTTTTTT
J: TRBJ2-2
D: TRBD2
V: TRBV28
size: .

CDR3: CASSLLAIPNYGYTF
DNA: TGTGCCAGCAGTCTCCTAGCTATCCCTAACTATGGCTACACCTTC
J: TRBJ1-2
D: .
V: TRBV9
size: .

CDR3: CASSLASGRNNEQFF
DNA: TGTGCCAGCAGCTTGGCCTCCGGGAGAAACAATGAGCAGTTCTTC
J: TRBJ2-1
D: .
V: TRBV11-3
size: .

CDR3: CASSQDRGFVETQYF
DNA: TGCGCCAGCAGCCAGGACAGGGGTTTCGTGGAGACCCAGTACTTC
J: TRBJ2-5
D: TRBD1
V: TRBV4-3
size: .